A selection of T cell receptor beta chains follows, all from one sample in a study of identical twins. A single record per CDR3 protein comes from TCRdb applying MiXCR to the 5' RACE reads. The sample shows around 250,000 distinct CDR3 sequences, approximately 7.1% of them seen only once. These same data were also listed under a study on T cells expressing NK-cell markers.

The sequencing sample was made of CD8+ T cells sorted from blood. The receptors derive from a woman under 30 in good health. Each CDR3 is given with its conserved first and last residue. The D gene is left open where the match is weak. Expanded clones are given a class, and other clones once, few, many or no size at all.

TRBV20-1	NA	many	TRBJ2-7	TGCAGTGCTAGGACGATCGGCTACGAGCAGTACTTC	CSARTIGYEQYF
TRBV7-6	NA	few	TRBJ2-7	TGTGCCAGCAGCATAACGGGAGAATCCTACGAGCAGTACTTC	CASSITGESYEQYF
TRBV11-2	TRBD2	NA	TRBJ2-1	TGTGCCAGCAGACTAGTGGTGGGAGGGCCCTACAATGAGCAGTTCTTC	CASRLVVGGPYNEQFF
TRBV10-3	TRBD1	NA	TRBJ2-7	TGTGCCATCAGTGACCTCGACAGGGAGACCTACGAGCAGTACTTC	CAISDLDRETYEQYF
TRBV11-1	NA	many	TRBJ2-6	TGTGCCAGCAGCTTAGCGGATAGCGGAGGCTCTGGGGCCAACGTCCTGACTTTC	CASSLADSGGSGANVLTF
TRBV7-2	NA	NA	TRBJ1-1	TGTGCCAGCAGCACCGTATGGACGGAAGCTTTCTTT	CASSTVWTEAFF
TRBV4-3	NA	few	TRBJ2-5	TGCGCCAGCAGCCAAGATCCCGGTCCGCGCCAAGAGACCCAGTACTTC	CASSQDPGPRQETQYF
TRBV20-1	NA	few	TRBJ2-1	TGCAGTGCCCGCGGGGAGGACTCCTACAATGAGCAGTTCTTC	CSARGEDSYNEQFF
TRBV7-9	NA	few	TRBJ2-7	TGTGCCAGCAGCTCGCCAACAGCGGCCTCCTACGAGCAGTACTTC	CASSSPTAASYEQYF
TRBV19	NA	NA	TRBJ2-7	TGTGCCAGTAGTATAGATGCGGGCAGCTCCTACGAGCAGTACTTC	CASSIDAGSSYEQYF